Listed here is a single TCR beta chain. Methods used by the authors: Reference gene primers were amplified, and this amplification served to estimate nucleated cell counts. Sequenced by immunoSEQ multiplex PCR; TCRdb stores in-frame clones only, minus some. V, J and clone size reflect that table, while D and trimming were determined from the DNA. The table has under 200,000 clones, about 74% seen once; the top ten hold about 3%. This CDR3 has 13 amino acids. The V segment lost 8 bases and the J segment 7 bases; nucleotides outside the gene matches: 7. CDR1 KGHDR and CDR2 SFDVKD come from the germline V gene. The data originate from a study of blood T cell repertoires in COVID-19. In the study overall: The United States, Italy and Spain provided the acute and convalescent COVID-19 samples. Sample material is recorded as cDNA or gDNA derived from T cells, B-cell-depleted T cells, or PBMCs.

This clonotype was obtained from an elderly woman with acute or convalescent COVID-19. The J gene is TRBJ2-1, the V gene TRBV24-1; 7 bases fit TRBD1. Sequencing used peripheral blood. The CDR3 sequence is CATKGGDSNEQFF. The CDR3 DNA reads TGTGCCACCAAAGGGGGCGATAGTAATGAGCAGTTCTTC.